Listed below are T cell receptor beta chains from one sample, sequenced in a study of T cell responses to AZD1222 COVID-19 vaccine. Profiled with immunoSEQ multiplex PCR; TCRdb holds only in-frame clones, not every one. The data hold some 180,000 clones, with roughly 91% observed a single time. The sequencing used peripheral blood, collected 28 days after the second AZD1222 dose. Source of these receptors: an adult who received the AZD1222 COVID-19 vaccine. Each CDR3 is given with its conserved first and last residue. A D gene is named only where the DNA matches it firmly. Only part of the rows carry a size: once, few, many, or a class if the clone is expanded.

CASSQEGANTGELFF	TGTGCCAGCAGCCAGGAAGGGGCGAACACCGGGGAGCTGTTTTTT	TRBV3-1/TRBV3-2	TRBJ2-2	-	-
CASSVKHAQPQHF	TGTGCCAGCAGCGTGAAACATGCTCAGCCCCAGCATTTT	TRBV11-2	TRBJ1-5	-	-
CASSSVQGSFFLSGNTIYF	TGCGCCAGCAGCTCAGTACAGGGGTCTTTCTTTTTATCTGGAAACACCATATATTTT	TRBV4-1	TRBJ1-3	-	TRBD1
CASSQGRPGNRGDFVSYEQYF	TGTGCCAGCAGCCAAGGTCGTCCAGGAAACCGAGGGGACTTCGTATCCTACGAGCAGTACTTC	TRBV3-1/TRBV3-2	TRBJ2-7	-	-
CASSLGAEWTRYGYTF	TGTGCCAGCAGCTTAGGTGCGGAATGGACCAGATATGGCTACACCTTC	TRBV11-2	TRBJ1-2	-	-
CASSSPWLGDTEAFF	TGCGCCAGCAGCTCCCCCTGGCTGGGAGACACTGAAGCTTTCTTT	TRBV5-1	TRBJ1-1	-	-
CASSVDRSNTGELFF	TGTGCCAGCAGCGTAGACAGGTCGAACACCGGGGAGCTGTTTTTT	TRBV9	TRBJ2-2	-	-
CASSSPGRWRTQNTEAFF	TGTGCCAGTAGTTCCCCAGGGCGGTGGCGAACACAGAACACTGAAGCTTTCTTT	TRBV19	TRBJ1-1	-	-
CAWSRTGSSYNSPLHF	TGTGCCTGGTCGCGGACAGGGAGCTCCTATAATTCACCCCTCCACTTT	TRBV30	TRBJ1-6	-	TRBD1
CASSWAGDSSYNEQFF	TGTGCCAGCAGCTGGGCGGGGGACAGCTCCTACAATGAGCAGTTCTTC	TRBV7-6	TRBJ2-1	-	-
CASSRRTSGDTEAFF	TGTGCCAGCAGCCGTCGGACCTCCGGGGACACTGAAGCTTTCTTT	TRBV11-2	TRBJ1-1	-	-
CASGVGGRKTGELFF	TGTGCCAGCGGGGTTGGGGGGCGTAAGACCGGGGAGCTGTTTTTT	TRBV2	TRBJ2-2	-	-
CASSTGGYEQFF	TGTGCCAGCAGCACTGGGGGGTATGAGCAGTTCTTC	TRBV11-1	TRBJ2-1	once	-
CASSSPGPARREQFF	TGTGCCAGCAGTTCCCCCGGGCCAGCGCGGCGTGAGCAGTTCTTC	TRBV28	TRBJ2-1	once	-
CASSALHRGRSGYTF	TGTGCCAGCAGCGCTTTGCACAGGGGGCGAAGTGGCTACACCTTC	TRBV11-2	TRBJ1-2	-	TRBD1
CASSLDQTHTEAFF	TGTGCCAGCAGCTTAGATCAAACACACACTGAAGCTTTCTTT	TRBV11-3	TRBJ1-1	once	-
CASSLVGGANGNTIYF	TGTGCCAGCAGCTTAGTAGGGGGCGCAAATGGAAACACCATATATTTT	TRBV7-2	TRBJ1-3	-	TRBD1
CASRRLAEYTGELFF	TGTGCCAGCAGACGACTAGCGGAGTACACCGGGGAGCTGTTTTTT	TRBV5-5	TRBJ2-2	-	TRBD2
CASSQGSPNQPQHF	TGCGCCAGCAGCCAGGGGAGCCCCAATCAGCCCCAGCATTTT	TRBV5-1	TRBJ1-5	once	-
CASSLTGPQGAAEAFF	TGTGCCAGCAGCTTAACCGGACCACAGGGGGCCGCTGAAGCTTTCTTT	TRBV7-3	TRBJ1-1	-	TRBD1
CARKFRDAGYTF	TGTGCCCGGAAGTTTAGGGATGCGGGCTACACCTTC	TRBV12-3/TRBV12-4	TRBJ1-2	-	-
CAISDGTYEQYF	TGTGCCATCAGTGACGGCACCTACGAGCAGTACTTC	TRBV10-3	TRBJ2-7	-	-